This TCR beta chain was documented in a study of CD8+ T cells in alopecia areata. General study points: Patients showed less clear TCR sequence sharing than mice, possibly partly because of HLA diversity. Affected lesional scalp, above all in alopecia totalis/universalis, was more clonal than normal scalp.

Following extraction, RNA underwent reverse transcription to cDNA, which served as the sequencing template. Here immunoSEQ multiplex PCR was the method, and the copy in TCRdb shows in-frame clones only, minus some. The sample has 200,000 to 250,000 clones, around three fifths seen once. About this clone itself: Its antigen is as yet unknown.

The germline V gene has CDR1 SQVTM and CDR2 ANQGSEA. This CDR3 is 12 amino acids long. V was cut by 6 bases and J by 4 bases, with 13 bases left in between. The V call is TRBV29-1, the J call TRBJ2-7; a weak D match, TRBD2 (5 bases). The receptor was isolated from a human donor in good health. Sequenced sample: CD8+ T cells sorted from blood. The CDR3 bases are TGCAGCGTCCTAGAGGGTGGATACGAGCAGTACTTC. As protein: CSVLEGGYEQYF.